Described below is a single T cell receptor beta chain sequence and its context. The sample is drawn from a study of blood T cell repertoires in COVID-19. The CDR3 totals 13 residues. Germline V lookup: CDR1 SNHLY, CDR2 FYNNEI. V lost 8 bases and J lost 4, with 12 bases in between. Clones were read by immunoSEQ multiplex PCR, and TCRdb kept only the in-frame ones, dropping some. The data contain a few hundred thousand clones, 70% to 90% of them singletons. This chain joins TRBV2 and TRBJ1-5, with D perhaps matching TRBD1 (6 bases). The TCR sequence derives from a woman in her forties or fifties with COVID-19, enrolled during active disease. Material: peripheral blood. The CDR3 DNA reads TGTGCCAGCTACCGGGACATTAATCAGCCCCAGCATTTT. Its protein product is CASYRDINQPQHF. The full variable domain, with the rest looked up from reference TRBV2 and TRBJ1-5, is EPEVTQTPSHQVTQMGQEVILRCVPISNHLYFYWYRQILGQKVEFLVSFYNNEISEKSEIFDDQFSVERPDGSNFTLKIRSTKLEDSAMYFCASYRDINQPQHFGDGTRLSIL.